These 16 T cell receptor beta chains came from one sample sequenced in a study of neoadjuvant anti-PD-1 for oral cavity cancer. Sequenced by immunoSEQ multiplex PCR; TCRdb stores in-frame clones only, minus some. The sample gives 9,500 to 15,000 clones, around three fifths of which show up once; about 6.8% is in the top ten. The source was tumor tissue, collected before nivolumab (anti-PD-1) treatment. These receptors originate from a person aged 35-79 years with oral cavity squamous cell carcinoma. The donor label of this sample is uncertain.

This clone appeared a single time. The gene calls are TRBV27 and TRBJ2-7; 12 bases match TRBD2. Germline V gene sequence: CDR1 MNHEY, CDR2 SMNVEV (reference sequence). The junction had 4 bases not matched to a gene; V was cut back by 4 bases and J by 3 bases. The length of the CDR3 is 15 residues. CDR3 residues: CASSSLAGGVYEQYF. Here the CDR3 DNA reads TGTGCCAGCAGTTCCCTAGCGGGAGGGGTCTACGAGCAGTACTTC.

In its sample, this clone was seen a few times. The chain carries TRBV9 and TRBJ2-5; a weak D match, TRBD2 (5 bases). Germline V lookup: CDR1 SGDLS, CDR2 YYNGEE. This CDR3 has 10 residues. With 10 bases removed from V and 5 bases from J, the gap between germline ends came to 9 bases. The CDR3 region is CASSGETQYF. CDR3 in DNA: TGTGCCTCGTCGGGGGAGACCCAGTACTTC. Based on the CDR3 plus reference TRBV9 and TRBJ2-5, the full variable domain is DSGVTQTPKHLITATGQRVTLRCSPRSGDLSVYWYQQSLDQGLQFLIQYYNGEERAKGNILERFSAQQFPDLHSELNLSSLELGDSALYFCASSGETQYFGPGTRLLVL.

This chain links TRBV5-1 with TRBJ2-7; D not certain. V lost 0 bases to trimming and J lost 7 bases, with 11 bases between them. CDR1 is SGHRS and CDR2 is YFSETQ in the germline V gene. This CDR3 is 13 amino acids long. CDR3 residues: CASSLVGVDEQYF. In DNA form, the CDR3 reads TGCGCCAGCAGCTTGGTTGGGGTCGATGAGCAGTACTTC. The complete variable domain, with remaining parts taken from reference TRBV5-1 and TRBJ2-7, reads KAGVTQTPRYLIKTRGQQVTLSCSPISGHRSVSWYQQTPGQGLQFLFEYFSETQRNKGNFPGRFSGRQFSNSRSEMNVSTLELGDSALYLCASSLVGVDEQYFGPGTRLTVT.

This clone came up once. DNA of the CDR3: TGTGCCAGCAGTCTCAGGGGGCGCGGCAATCAGCCCCAGCATTTT. Translated: CASSLRGRGNQPQHF. J is TRBJ1-5 and V is TRBV28, with 8 bases that match TRBD1. CDR3 length: 15 amino acids. J gave up 2 bases and V 5 bases, and 5 bases lay outside the gene matches. Germline CDR1 reads MDHEN; CDR2 reads SYDVKM.

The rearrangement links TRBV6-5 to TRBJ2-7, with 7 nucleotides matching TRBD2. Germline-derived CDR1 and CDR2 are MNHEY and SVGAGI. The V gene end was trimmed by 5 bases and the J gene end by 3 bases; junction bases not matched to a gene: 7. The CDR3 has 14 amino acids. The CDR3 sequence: CASSEWGGVYEQYF. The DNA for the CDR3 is TGTGCCAGCAGTGAATGGGGGGGGGTCTACGAGCAGTACTTC.

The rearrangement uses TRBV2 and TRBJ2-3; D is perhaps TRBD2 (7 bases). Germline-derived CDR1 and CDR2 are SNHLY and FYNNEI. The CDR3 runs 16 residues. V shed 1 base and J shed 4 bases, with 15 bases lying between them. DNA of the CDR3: TGTGCCAGCAGTGAAGATGGGGGCGGGAGCGCAGATACGCAGTATTTT. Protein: CASSEDGGGSADTQYF.

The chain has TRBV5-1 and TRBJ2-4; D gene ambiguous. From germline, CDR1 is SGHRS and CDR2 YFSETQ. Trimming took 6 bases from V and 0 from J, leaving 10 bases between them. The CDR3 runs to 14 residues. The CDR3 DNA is TGCGCCAGCAAAGGTGAACTAGCCAAAAACATTCAGTACTTC. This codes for CASKGELAKNIQYF.

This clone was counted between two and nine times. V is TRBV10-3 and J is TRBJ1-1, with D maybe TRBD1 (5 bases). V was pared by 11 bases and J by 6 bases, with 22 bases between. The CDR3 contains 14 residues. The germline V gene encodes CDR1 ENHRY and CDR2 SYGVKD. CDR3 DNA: TGTGCCGCTTCCGGCAATGAACAGGCTGCTGAAGCTTTCTTT. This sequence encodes CAASGNEQAAEAFF.

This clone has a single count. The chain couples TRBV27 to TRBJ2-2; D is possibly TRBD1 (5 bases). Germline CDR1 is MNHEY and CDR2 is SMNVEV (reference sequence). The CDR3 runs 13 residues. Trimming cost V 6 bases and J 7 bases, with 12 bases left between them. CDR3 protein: CASRGRAGGELFF. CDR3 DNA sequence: TGTGCCAGCAGAGGCAGGGCTGGCGGGGAGCTGTTTTTT.

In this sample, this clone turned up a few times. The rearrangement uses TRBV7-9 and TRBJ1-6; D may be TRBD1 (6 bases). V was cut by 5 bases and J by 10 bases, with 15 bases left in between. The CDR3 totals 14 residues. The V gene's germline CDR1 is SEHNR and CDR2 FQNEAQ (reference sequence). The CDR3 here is CASSPPLGGSPLHF. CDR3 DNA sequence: TGTGCCAGCAGCCCTCCTCTCGGGGGCTCACCCCTCCACTTT.

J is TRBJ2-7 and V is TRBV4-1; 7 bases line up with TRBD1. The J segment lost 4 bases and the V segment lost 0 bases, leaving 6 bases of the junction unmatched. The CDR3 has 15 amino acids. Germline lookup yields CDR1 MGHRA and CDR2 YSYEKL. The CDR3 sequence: CASSQEAGGTYEQYF. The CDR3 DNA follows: TGCGCCAGCAGCCAAGAGGCAGGGGGAACATACGAGCAGTACTTC.

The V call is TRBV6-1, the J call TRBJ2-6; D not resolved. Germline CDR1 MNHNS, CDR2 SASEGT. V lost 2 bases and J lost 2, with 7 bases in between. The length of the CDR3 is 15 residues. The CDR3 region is CASSEPGTGANVLTF. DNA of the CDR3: TGTGCCAGCAGTGAACCGGGTACTGGGGCCAACGTCCTGACTTTC.

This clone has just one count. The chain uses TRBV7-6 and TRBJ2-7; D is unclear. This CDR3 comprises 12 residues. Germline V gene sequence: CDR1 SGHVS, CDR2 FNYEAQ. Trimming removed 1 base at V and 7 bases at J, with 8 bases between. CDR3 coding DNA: TGTGCCAGCAGCTTAGTCACTTCGGAGCAGTACTTC. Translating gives CASSLVTSEQYF.

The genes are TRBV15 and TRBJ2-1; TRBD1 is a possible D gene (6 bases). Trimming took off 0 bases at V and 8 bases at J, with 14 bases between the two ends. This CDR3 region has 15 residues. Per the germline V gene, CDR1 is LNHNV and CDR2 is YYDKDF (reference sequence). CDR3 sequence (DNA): TGTGCCACCAGCAGAGATTGGGGGCATATGGATGAGCAGTTCTTC. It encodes CATSRDWGHMDEQFF.

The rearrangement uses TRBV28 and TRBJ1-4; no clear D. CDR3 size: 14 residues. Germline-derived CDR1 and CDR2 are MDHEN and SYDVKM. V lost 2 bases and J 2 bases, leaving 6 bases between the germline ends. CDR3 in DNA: TGTGCCAGCAGTTTAGACCCCACTAATGAAAAACTGTTTTTT. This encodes CASSLDPTNEKLFF.

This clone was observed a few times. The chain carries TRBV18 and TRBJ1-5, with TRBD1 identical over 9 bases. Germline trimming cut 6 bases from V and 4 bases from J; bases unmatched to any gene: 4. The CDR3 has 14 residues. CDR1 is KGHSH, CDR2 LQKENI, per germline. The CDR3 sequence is CASSRDRVNQPQHF. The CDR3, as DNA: TGTGCCAGCTCCCGGGACAGGGTTAATCAGCCCCAGCATTTT.